The 20 T cell receptor beta chains below all came from one sample that was sequenced in a study of blood T cell repertoires in COVID-19. Profiled with immunoSEQ multiplex PCR; TCRdb holds only in-frame clones, not every one. The data show 65,000 to 95,000 clones, 60% to 75% seen once. Material: peripheral blood. These receptors originate from a man between 45 and 60 years old with active or convalescent COVID-19.

CDR3: CATPASGATNTGELFF. The CDR3 nucleotides read TGTGCCACCCCGGCTAGCGGGGCTACGAACACCGGGGAGCTGTTTTTT. This chain uses TRBV19 with TRBJ2-2; TRBD2 matches 9 bases. J gave up 0 bases and V 10 bases, and 9 bases lay outside the gene matches. Germline V CDR1 and CDR2: LNHDA, SQIVND (reference sequence). The CDR3 runs to 16 residues.

This clone showed up just a few times. This chain connects TRBV4-3 to TRBJ1-6; D is unresolved. Trimming left V 0 bases short and J 8 bases short, with 14 bases between. The CDR3 runs to 16 residues. Germline assignment: CDR1 LGHNA and CDR2 YSLEER. CDR3 bases: TGCGCCAGCAGCCAAGACACTAGGGCCGATTATTCACCCCTCCACTTT. The encoded protein is CASSQDTRADYSPLHF.

V is TRBV24-1 and J is TRBJ2-5; TRBD1 aligns across 8 bases. This CDR3 spans 16 amino acids. V was pared by 3 bases and J by 5 bases, with 10 bases of the junction left unmatched. CDR1 KGHDR and CDR2 SFDVKD come from the germline V gene. CDR3: CATSDTRTGLRETQYF. CDR3 DNA: TGTGCCACCAGTGATACCCGGACAGGGTTGAGGGAGACCCAGTACTTC.

The V and J genes are TRBV28 and TRBJ2-1; 9 nucleotides agree with TRBD2. Unmatched junction bases numbered 4, after V lost 7 bases and J lost 3 bases. Germline CDR1 is MDHEN and CDR2 is SYDVKM. This CDR3 contains 14 residues. The chain's CDR3 is CASTAGGHYNEQFF. The CDR3 nucleotides are TGTGCCAGCACCGCGGGGGGGCACTACAATGAGCAGTTCTTC.

This clone was detected once. The rearrangement uses TRBV6-5 and TRBJ1-1; perhaps TRBD1 as D (5 bases). Trimming left V 3 bases short and J 1 base short, with 12 bases between. There are 15 residues in the CDR3. Germline lookup yields CDR1 MNHEY and CDR2 SVGAGI. This CDR3 is CASSYSGARNTEAFF. The CDR3 region has the DNA TGTGCCAGCAGTTATAGCGGGGCCCGGAACACTGAAGCTTTCTTT.

The chain joins TRBV7-9 to TRBJ2-7; maybe TRBD1 (5 bases). Trimming removed 1 base from V and 5 bases from J, with 6 bases in between. Germline V gives CDR1 SEHNR, CDR2 FQNEAQ (reference sequence). The CDR3 spans 12 residues. The CDR3: CASSLVGDEQYF. As DNA, the CDR3 is TGTGCCAGCAGCTTAGTAGGGGACGAGCAGTACTTC.

The chain recombines TRBV4-3 with TRBJ2-1; 7 nucleotides line up with TRBD1. This CDR3 is 17 amino acids long. Germline V lookup: CDR1 LGHNA, CDR2 YSLEER. The junction had 11 bases not matched to a gene; V was cut back by 3 bases and J by 3 bases. This CDR3 reads CASSQFTGTEIYNEQFF. Written as DNA, the CDR3 is TGCGCCAGCAGCCAGTTCACCGGGACAGAGATCTACAATGAGCAGTTCTTC.

A few counts support this clone. The J gene is TRBJ1-2, the V gene TRBV11-2; D remains unclear. The V gene lost 4 bases and the J gene lost 8 bases, with 17 bases spanning the gap. The germline V gene has CDR1 SGHAT and CDR2 FQNNGV. CDR3 length: 14 residues. CDR3 amino acids: CASSSAGRSGGYTF. Here the CDR3 DNA reads TGTGCCAGCAGCTCCGCGGGGAGGTCTGGGGGCTACACCTTC.

The chain employs TRBV5-4 and TRBJ2-5, with D possibly matching TRBD1 (7 bases). Germline V gene data show CDR1 as SGHNT and CDR2 as YYREEE (reference sequence). The V and J ends lost 0 bases and 4 bases respectively, with 13 bases between them. This CDR3 contains 15 residues. CDR3 sequence: CASSLAGGKRETQYF. CDR3 nucleotide sequence: TGTGCCAGCAGCTTGGCAGGGGGGAAGAGAGAGACCCAGTACTTC.

The chain employs TRBV5-1 and TRBJ2-5; 8 bases align to TRBD1. Germline V gene data show CDR1 as SGHRS and CDR2 as YFSETQ. The CDR3 spans 15 residues. V lost 3 bases to trimming and J lost 3 bases; unmatched junction nucleotides: 7. CDR3 bases: TGCGCCAGCAGCTCCCGCGAGACAGGGGAAGAGACCCAGTACTTC. The encoded protein is CASSSRETGEETQYF.

This sequence joins TRBV24-1 and TRBJ1-5; D is uncertain. Between the trimmed V and J ends, which lost 2 bases and 2 bases, there was a span of 9 bases. The germline gives CDR1 KGHDR, CDR2 SFDVKD. This CDR3 contains 15 residues. The CDR3 loop is CATSDSGRGNQPQHF. In DNA, the CDR3 is TGTGCCACCAGTGATTCCGGGAGGGGCAATCAGCCCCAGCATTTT.

The CDR3 loop is CASSLGNTIYF. The CDR3 nucleotides read TGTGCCAGCAGCCTAGGAAACACCATATATTTT. This sequence joins TRBV11-1 and TRBJ1-3; D remains unclear. This CDR3 is built from 11 residues. V gave up 5 bases and J gave up 4 bases, with 3 bases separating them. Germline V CDR1 and CDR2: SGHAT, FQDESV (reference sequence).

The genes are TRBV5-4 and TRBJ2-5; 9 bases line up with TRBD2. CDR1 and CDR2 (germline): SGHNT, YYREEE (reference sequence). The V segment lost 1 base and the J segment 5 bases; nucleotides outside the gene matches: 0. CDR3 length equals 13 residues. CDR3 nucleotides: TGTGCCAGCAGCTTGACTAGCGGGGAGACCCAGTACTTC. Protein sequence: CASSLTSGETQYF.

This rearrangement joins TRBV11-2 to TRBJ2-6; TRBD1 matches 9 bases. Looked up from germline, CDR1 is SGHAT and CDR2 is FQNNGV. This CDR3 region has 17 residues. V gave up 5 bases and J gave up 1 base; unmatched junction bases: 6. CDR3 DNA: TGTGCCAGCAGCCTCGGGACAGGGTTTTCTGGGGCCAACGTCCTGACTTTC. Residues: CASSLGTGFSGANVLTF.

The chain uses TRBV4-1 and TRBJ2-7; 10 bases are shared with TRBD1. The CDR3 sequence is 19 residues long. Germline CDR1 reads MGHRA; CDR2 reads YSYEKL. J lost 3 bases, V lost 1 base, and 15 bases had no gene match. CDR3 sequence (DNA): TGCGCCAGCAGCCAAGGTATAGGAGCGGGGACAGGGGTGGTCTACGAGCAGTACTTC. Protein product: CASSQGIGAGTGVVYEQYF.

The rearrangement links TRBV5-8 to TRBJ2-2, with TRBD2 identical over 7 bases. The V segment lost 1 base and the J segment 4 bases; nucleotides outside the gene matches: 7. The CDR3 runs 16 residues. CDR1 and CDR2 from the germline V gene are SGHTS and YDEGEE. The CDR3 DNA sequence: TGTGCCAGCAGCTTGCGCCTCTCGGGGGGCACCGGGGAGCTGTTTTTT. As protein: CASSLRLSGGTGELFF.

V usage is TRBV5-5 and J usage is TRBJ1-4; TRBD1 might be the D (6 bases). The CDR3 is 15 amino acids. Germline loops: CDR1 SGHKS, CDR2 YYEKEE (reference sequence). Trimming took 1 base from V and 5 from J, leaving 12 bases between them. This chain's CDR3 is CASSLSAGENEKLFF. As DNA, the CDR3 is TGTGCCAGCAGCTTGTCGGCAGGGGAAAATGAAAAACTGTTTTTT.

This chain uses TRBV6-5 with TRBJ1-1, with 8 nucleotides matching TRBD1. This CDR3 has 15 amino acids. Trimming removed 7 bases from V and 1 base from J; junction bases left unmatched: 8. Germline CDR1 reads MNHEY; CDR2 reads SVGAGI. CDR3 nucleotide sequence: TGTGCCAGCATCCAGGGGACAGGAGCGAACACTGAAGCTTTCTTT. Translated: CASIQGTGANTEAFF.

The chain joins TRBV5-1 to TRBJ1-2; 7 bases fit TRBD1. CDR1 SGHRS and CDR2 YFSETQ come from the germline V gene. J gave up 4 bases and V 4 bases, and 10 bases lay outside the gene matches. CDR3 length: 15 residues. CDR3 protein: CASSLGTEAGYGYTF. For the CDR3, the DNA is TGCGCCAGCAGCCTAGGGACAGAAGCAGGCTATGGCTACACCTTC.

The sample holds one count of this clone. The J gene is TRBJ1-3, the V gene TRBV15; D remains unclear. The CDR3 spans 16 residues. Germline CDR1 reads LNHNV; CDR2 reads YYDKDF (reference sequence). Trimming took 4 bases from V and 0 from J, leaving 13 bases between them. CDR3 DNA: TGTGCCACCAGCACCCACCCTTCAGTCTCTGGAAACACCATATATTTT. Its protein product is CATSTHPSVSGNTIYF.